The sequence of this T cell receptor beta chain was determined in a study of T-cell memory formation after mild COVID-19. About the study: TCR clusters mostly belonged to single donors. Regarding the study as a whole: The authors left the SARS-CoV-2 specificity of second-wave clones peaking on day 37 unconfirmed. Clones that contracted from day 15 to 85 had balanced CD4/CD8; later expanders were CD4+ biased.

Germline CDR1 is MGHRA and CDR2 is YSYEKL. The CDR3 covers 14 residues. V lost 3 bases to trimming and J lost 8 bases, with 16 bases between them. MiXCR was run by TCRdb on the 5' RACE reads, yielding one entry per CDR3 protein. Found here are about 320,000 distinct CDR3 sequences, 14% of them singletons; the top ten hold approximately 22%. Note on this clonotype: Its antigen is as yet unknown.

The chain links TRBV4-1 to TRBJ1-2, with a weak D call TRBD1 (6 bases). The clonotype was recovered from a young man who had mild COVID-19 (a few samples of this study predate the infection). Cell type and time point are not known. Sequencing was performed on PBMCs or a T cell subset sorted from them (not recorded which). The CDR3 protein is CASSHDRPVNGYTF. The CDR3, as DNA: TGCGCCAGCAGCCACGACAGGCCGGTTAACGGCTACACCTTC.